These T cell receptor beta chains were read from a single sample in a study of blood T cell repertoires in COVID-19. Using immunoSEQ multiplex PCR, the repertoire was profiled, and TCRdb retains in-frame clones only, with some absent. The data show some 260,000 clones, about 70% seen once. The material sequenced was peripheral blood. The receptors were sampled from a woman of 80 years or more with acute or convalescent COVID-19. The CDR3 runs from the conserved cysteine through the conserved F or W. A D gene is named only where the DNA matches it firmly. Clone size is stated in some rows and not others, as once, few, many or a class when expanded.

size,V,J,D,CDR3,DNA
.,TRBV5-1,TRBJ2-2,TRBD1,CASTPGPGGYTGELFF,TGCGCCAGCACTCCCGGTCCAGGGGGTTACACCGGGGAGCTGTTTTTT
.,TRBV21-1,TRBJ2-4,.,CASWRTKNIQYF,TGTGCCAGCTGGAGGACCAAAAACATTCAGTACTTC
once,TRBV12-3/TRBV12-4,TRBJ1-2,.,CASSLGQYYGYTF,TGTGCCAGCAGTTTAGGGCAGTACTATGGCTACACCTTC
.,TRBV6-6,TRBJ1-4,TRBD1,CASSPQGGFEKLFF,TGTGCCAGCAGCCCCCAGGGGGGCTTTGAAAAACTGTTTTTT
.,TRBV7-9,TRBJ1-5,TRBD1,CASSALGQPNQPQHF,TGTGCCAGCAGCGCGTTGGGACAGCCCAATCAGCCCCAGCATTTT
.,TRBV5-8,TRBJ2-3,TRBD2,CASSLATGSGATDTQYF,TGTGCCAGCAGCTTGGCCACAGGTAGCGGGGCCACAGATACGCAGTATTTT
.,TRBV2,TRBJ1-1,.,CASSERGSEAFF,TGTGCCAGCAGTGAACGAGGGTCTGAAGCTTTCTTT
.,TRBV29-1,TRBJ2-4,.,CSAIVFAKNIQYF,TGCAGCGCCATAGTCTTTGCCAAAAACATTCAGTACTTC
.,TRBV27,TRBJ2-7,.,CASSGGGQGAFNEQYF,TGTGCCAGCAGTGGGGGGGGCCAGGGGGCTTTCAACGAGCAGTACTTC
.,TRBV4-1,TRBJ2-3,TRBD2,CASSQSTGTSGRSDTQYF,TGCGCCAGCAGCCAAAGTACGGGGACTAGCGGGAGGTCAGATACGCAGTATTTT
once,TRBV3-1/TRBV3-2,TRBJ1-2,TRBD1,CASSPPGQGNYGYTF,TGTGCCAGCAGCCCACCGGGACAGGGAAACTATGGCTACACCTTC
.,TRBV6-2/TRBV6-3,TRBJ2-5,.,CASSYARTQYF,TGTGCCAGCAGTTATGCCAGGACCCAGTACTTC
.,TRBV4-3,TRBJ2-5,.,CASSQDRSTVETQYF,TGCGCCAGCAGCCAAGATAGGAGCACCGTAGAGACCCAGTACTTC
once,TRBV18,TRBJ2-7,TRBD2,CASSPLVAGVSYEQYF,TGTGCCAGCTCACCACTTGTAGCGGGAGTCTCCTACGAGCAGTACTTC
.,TRBV7-9,TRBJ2-1,TRBD1,CASSLGNRGAGPEQFF,TGTGCCAGCAGCTTAGGTAACAGGGGCGCCGGGCCTGAGCAGTTCTTC
.,TRBV7-2,TRBJ2-2,TRBD1,CASSQARGRTGELFF,TGTGCCAGCAGCCAGGCAAGGGGGCGCACCGGGGAGCTGTTTTTT
.,TRBV10-3,TRBJ2-2,TRBD2,CAISGAGTNTGELFF,TGTGCCATCAGTGGAGCGGGAACGAACACCGGGGAGCTGTTTTTT
.,TRBV6-5,TRBJ2-5,TRBD1,CASRFYGTGAETQYF,TGTGCCAGCAGGTTCTACGGGACAGGGGCAGAGACCCAGTACTTC
.,TRBV18,TRBJ1-5,.,CASSEVGDPANQPQHF,TGTGCCAGCTCGGAGGTAGGCGACCCCGCCAATCAGCCCCAGCATTTT
.,TRBV2,TRBJ1-1,.,CASSEQGGSTEAFF,TGTGCCAGCAGTGAACAGGGAGGGAGTACTGAAGCTTTCTTT
few,TRBV5-1,TRBJ1-1,.,CASRLRPENTEAFF,TGCGCCAGCAGACTAAGACCGGAAAACACTGAAGCTTTCTTT
.,TRBV6-5,TRBJ1-5,TRBD1,CASSLGQGKQPQHF,TGTGCCAGCAGCCTAGGACAGGGCAAGCAGCCCCAGCATTTT
.,TRBV6-5,TRBJ2-7,.,CASSWDKREQYF,TGTGCCAGCAGTTGGGACAAACGGGAGCAGTACTTC
.,TRBV6-6,TRBJ1-3,TRBD1,CASSYPDRAGYTIYF,TGTGCCAGCAGTTACCCAGACAGGGCGGGATACACCATATATTTT
.,TRBV7-2,TRBJ1-1,.,CASSPTGRNTEAFF,TGTGCCAGCAGCCCGACAGGTAGGAACACTGAAGCTTTCTTT
.,TRBV12-3/TRBV12-4,TRBJ2-3,.,CASSLNRDTQYF,TGTGCCAGCAGTTTAAATCGAGATACGCAGTATTTT
.,TRBV18,TRBJ1-2,.,CASSPTATKGYTF,TGTGCCAGCTCACCGACAGCCACCAAGGGCTACACCTTC
.,TRBV4-1,TRBJ2-5,.,CASSQVSVVETQYF,TGCGCCAGCAGCCAAGTTTCGGTAGTAGAGACCCAGTACTTC
.,TRBV5-4,TRBJ2-3,TRBD2,CASSLEGGGATDTQYF,TGTGCCAGCAGCTTGGAAGGCGGGGGGGCAACAGATACGCAGTATTTT
.,TRBV3-1/TRBV3-2,TRBJ1-1,.,CASSQGQMNTEAFF,TGTGCCAGCAGCCAAGGACAGATGAACACTGAAGCTTTCTTT
.,TRBV11-2,TRBJ1-2,TRBD1,CASSSSGGAGYGYTF,TGTGCCAGCAGCTCTTCAGGGGGCGCAGGATATGGCTACACCTTC
.,TRBV11-2,TRBJ1-1,.,CASTKSRRTEAFF,TGTGCCAGCACCAAGTCAAGGCGGACTGAAGCTTTCTTT
.,TRBV7-7,TRBJ2-5,TRBD1,CASSSTGGTETQYF,TGTGCCAGCAGCTCTACAGGGGGCACAGAGACCCAGTACTTC
.,TRBV6-5,TRBJ2-4,.,CASSYSRAGKNIQYF,TGTGCCAGCAGTTACAGCAGGGCCGGCAAAAACATTCAGTACTTC
few,TRBV5-1,TRBJ2-7,TRBD2,CASSLGGGGAHEQYF,TGCGCCAGCAGCTTGGGGGGCGGGGGAGCCCACGAGCAGTACTTC
.,TRBV7-8,TRBJ1-4,.,CASSLGGGRANEKLFF,TGTGCCAGCAGCTTAGGAGGGGGTCGGGCTAATGAAAAACTGTTTTTT
.,TRBV6-5,TRBJ1-6,TRBD1,CASSYRDSSNSPLHF,TGTGCCAGCAGTTACCGGGACAGCTCTAATTCACCCCTCCACTTT